The 25 T cell receptor beta chains below all came from one sample that was sequenced in a study of blood T cell repertoires in COVID-19. Produced via immunoSEQ multiplex PCR; TCRdb's table is partial and in-frame only. The data contain over 110,000 clones, around 80% of them singletons. The sequenced sample consisted of peripheral blood. These receptors all stem from a man at least 80 years old with acute or convalescent COVID-19.

The chain carries TRBV7-2 and TRBJ2-7; a weak D match, TRBD2 (5 bases). The CDR3 length is 15 residues. Trimming stripped 4 bases from V and 3 bases from J, with 16 bases between. The germline V gene has CDR1 SGHTA and CDR2 FQGNSA. Here the CDR3 DNA reads TGTGCCAGCAGCTCCAACAGAGGGAGTAACTACGAGCAGTACTTC. The encoded protein is CASSSNRGSNYEQYF.

The chain has TRBV7-9 and TRBJ2-7, with 10 bases fitting TRBD1. CDR1 and CDR2 from the germline V gene are SEHNR and FQNEAQ (reference sequence). The length of the CDR3 is 14 residues. The V gene end was trimmed by 1 base and the J gene end by 8 bases; junction bases not matched to a gene: 5. The CDR3 coding sequence is TGTGCCAGCAGCTTAGGACCGGGACAGGGGAAGCAGTACTTC. Protein product: CASSLGPGQGKQYF.

This chain links TRBV5-5 with TRBJ2-7, with D hard to call. The V gene's germline CDR1 is SGHKS and CDR2 YYEKEE (reference sequence). V was trimmed by 1 base and J by 4 bases, leaving 12 bases between them. The CDR3 covers 14 residues. The CDR3 DNA reads as TGTGCCAGCAGCTTGTCGTACAGTTTATACGAGCAGTACTTC. Residues: CASSLSYSLYEQYF.

The rearrangement links TRBV6-2 or TRBV6-3 to TRBJ1-5, with D possibly being TRBD1 (5 bases). Trimming pared 4 bases from V and 5 bases from J, leaving 9 bases between. CDR1 and CDR2 from the germline V gene are MNHEY and SVGEGT. The CDR3 sequence is 13 residues long. CDR3 region: CASSSREYQPQHF. The CDR3 DNA reads TGTGCCAGCAGTTCCAGGGAATATCAGCCCCAGCATTTT.

This chain links TRBV2 with TRBJ2-1; TRBD2 matches 9 bases. The CDR3 is made up of 15 amino acids. Per germline, CDR1 SNHLY and CDR2 FYNNEI. J was trimmed by 4 bases and V by 6 bases; bases with no gene match: 7. The chain's CDR3 is CASRARLADYNEQFF. DNA of the CDR3: TGTGCCAGCAGAGCTCGACTAGCGGATTACAATGAGCAGTTCTTC. Combining the CDR3 with reference TRBV2 and TRBJ2-1 gives the whole variable domain EPEVTQTPSHQVTQMGQEVILRCVPISNHLYFYWYRQILGQKVEFLVSFYNNEISEKSEIFDDQFSVERPDGSNFTLKIRSTKLEDSAMYFCASRARLADYNEQFFGPGTRLTVL.

This sequence joins TRBV6-5 and TRBJ1-1, with D possibly matching TRBD1 (6 bases). Germline CDR1 reads MNHEY; CDR2 reads SVGAGI. V lost 2 bases and J 7 bases, leaving 11 bases between the germline ends. The CDR3 is 13 amino acids. CDR3 nucleotide sequence: TGTGCCAGCAGTTACACAGGGAAGAGTGAAGCTTTCTTT. It codes for CASSYTGKSEAFF.

The V gene is TRBV12-5, the J gene TRBJ1-1, with no clear D. CDR1 and CDR2 from the germline V gene are LGHNT and FRNRAP. V was clipped by 3 bases and J by 5 bases, with 10 bases between them. The CDR3 is made up of 13 amino acids. The CDR3 sequence: CASGFDIRTEAFF. The CDR3 bases are TGTGCTAGTGGTTTTGACATACGTACTGAAGCTTTCTTT.

The V gene is TRBV9, the J gene TRBJ2-3; 9 nucleotides agree with TRBD1. V lost 2 bases, J lost 6 bases, and 7 bases stayed unmatched. The CDR3 has 15 residues. The germline V gene encodes CDR1 SGDLS and CDR2 YYNGEE. DNA for the CDR3: TGTGCCAGCAGCGTCGGAACAGGGGGCGCGGATACGCAGTATTTT. Its protein product is CASSVGTGGADTQYF. Combining the CDR3 with reference TRBV9 and TRBJ2-3 gives the whole variable domain DSGVTQTPKHLITATGQRVTLRCSPRSGDLSVYWYQQSLDQGLQFLIQYYNGEERAKGNILERFSAQQFPDLHSELNLSSLELGDSALYFCASSVGTGGADTQYFGPGTRLTVL.

The chain's CDR3 is CASIPREVGRTGELFF. The CDR3 nucleotides read TGTGCCAGCATCCCCCGTGAGGTGGGGCGAACCGGGGAGCTGTTTTTT. The rearrangement links TRBV13 to TRBJ2-2; D possibly corresponds to TRBD1 (5 bases). The CDR3 has 16 residues. Trimming took off 7 bases at V and 5 bases at J, with 20 bases between the two ends. Germline CDR1 and CDR2: PRHDT and FYEKMQ (reference sequence).

Only a few counts were recorded for this clone. The same CDR3 can be traced to other DNA sequences in this sample. This chain uses TRBV7-9 with TRBJ1-1; D remains ambiguous. CDR1 and CDR2 (germline): SEHNR, FQNEAQ (reference sequence). This CDR3 has 14 amino acids. V lost 1 base and J 0 bases, leaving 6 bases between the germline ends. CDR3: CASSLVGVNTEAFF. In DNA form, the CDR3 reads TGTGCCAGCAGCTTAGTCGGGGTGAACACTGAAGCTTTCTTT.

This rearrangement joins TRBV6-2 or TRBV6-3 to TRBJ1-1; no clear D gene. V lost 2 bases, J lost 3 bases, and 10 bases lay in between. Germline V gives CDR1 MNHEY, CDR2 SVGEGT. The CDR3 covers 14 residues. The CDR3 reads CASSYLRDDTEAFF. In nucleotides, the CDR3 is TGTGCCAGCAGTTACCTCCGAGATGACACTGAAGCTTTCTTT.

Notes on this clone: A much larger clonotype is one base distant, so this may be a read error. Different DNA sequences within this sample yield the same CDR3. The chain combines TRBV19 with TRBJ2-2; possible D gene TRBD2, 8 bases. Germline V lookup: CDR1 LNHDA, CDR2 SQIVND (reference sequence). V dropped 11 bases and J dropped 7 bases, with 26 bases sitting between them. The CDR3 sequence is 16 residues long. In DNA form, the CDR3 reads TGTGCCCGGGGGGGTGGGGACAGCAGTTGGGACGGGGAGCTGTTTTTT. Protein: CARGGGDSSWDGELFF.

This chain joins TRBV24-1 and TRBJ2-2; 12 bases fit TRBD1. Germline trimming cut 4 bases from V and 7 bases from J; bases unmatched to any gene: 6. The CDR3 consists of 16 residues. Germline-derived CDR1 and CDR2 are KGHDR and SFDVKD. The CDR3 loop reads CATSDSGTGGHGELFF. CDR3 DNA: TGTGCCACCAGTGACTCCGGGACAGGGGGCCACGGGGAGCTGTTTTTT.

The CDR3 region is CASSVRGQLNEKLFF. CDR3 DNA sequence: TGTGCCAGCAGCGTAAGGGGGCAGCTAAATGAAAAACTGTTTTTT. This sequence joins TRBV9 and TRBJ1-4, with 7 positions matching TRBD1. After removal of 1 base from V and 5 bases from J, the junction contained 5 bases not matched to a gene. Per the germline V gene, CDR1 is SGDLS and CDR2 is YYNGEE. CDR3 length: 15 residues.

J is TRBJ1-2 and V is TRBV30, with 11 bases fitting TRBD1. Germline-derived CDR1 and CDR2 are GTSNPN and SVGIG (reference sequence). V lost 0 bases, J lost 7 bases, and 7 bases stayed unmatched. This CDR3 contains 15 residues. The DNA of the CDR3 is TGTGCCTGGAGTGTACAGGACAGGGGGCACATTGGCTACACCTTC. Protein sequence: CAWSVQDRGHIGYTF.

CDR3 loop: CASSLASGSSYNEQFF. In DNA form, the CDR3 reads TGCGCCAGCAGCTTAGCTAGCGGAAGCTCCTACAATGAGCAGTTCTTC. The V gene is TRBV5-1, the J gene TRBJ2-1; 7 bases agree with TRBD2. The CDR3 is 16 amino acids. Unmatched junction bases numbered 5, after V lost 2 bases and J lost 0 bases. The germline gives CDR1 SGHRS, CDR2 YFSETQ.

The chain recombines TRBV3-1 (or the pseudogene TRBV3-2) with TRBJ2-7, with D possibly being TRBD1 (6 bases). Germline V CDR1 and CDR2: LGHDT, YNNKEL (reference sequence). There are 19 residues in the CDR3. Deletions cut 0 bases from V and 0 bases from J, with 21 bases between. The CDR3 bases are TGTGCCAGCAGCCAAGATCTGGGTTTGGGACACCCGAGCTCCTACGAGCAGTACTTC. It codes for CASSQDLGLGHPSSYEQYF.

This chain connects TRBV24-1 to TRBJ2-3; D possibly corresponds to TRBD2 (5 bases). Trimming stripped 9 bases from V and 4 bases from J, with 7 bases between. The V gene's germline CDR1 is KGHDR and CDR2 SFDVKD. The CDR3 runs 11 residues. DNA for the CDR3: TGTGCCACCGGGAGAGCAGATACGCAGTATTTT. Protein sequence: CATGRADTQYF.

The chain carries TRBV7-8 and TRBJ2-3, with D possibly being TRBD2 (5 bases). Germline-derived CDR1 and CDR2 are SGHVS and FQNEAQ. CDR3 size: 13 residues. Between the trimmed V and J ends, which lost 4 bases and 1 base, there was a span of 6 bases. This chain's CDR3 is CASSWGGTDTQYF. The CDR3 region has the DNA TGTGCCAGCAGCTGGGGAGGCACAGATACGCAGTATTTT.

The chain is built from TRBV19 and TRBJ1-1; 8 nucleotides align to TRBD1. Trimming removed 7 bases from V and 3 bases from J; junction bases left unmatched: 7. The CDR3 runs 14 residues. Germline V gene lookup returns CDR1 LNHDA and CDR2 SQIVND (reference sequence). The CDR3 spells CASNDRGFDTEAFF. The CDR3 DNA reads TGTGCCAGTAACGACAGGGGCTTCGACACTGAAGCTTTCTTT.

The table lists this clone with a few counts. V gene TRBV2 combines with J gene TRBJ1-2; D might be TRBD1 (6 bases). CDR1 is SNHLY, CDR2 FYNNEI, per germline. The CDR3 has 13 amino acids. The V gene lost 7 bases and the J gene lost 7 bases, with 16 bases spanning the gap. CDR3 loop: CASTPSPGAGYTF. The CDR3 nucleotides read TGTGCCAGCACCCCATCCCCAGGGGCTGGCTACACCTTC. Filled out from reference TRBV2 and TRBJ1-2, the complete variable domain reads EPEVTQTPSHQVTQMGQEVILRCVPISNHLYFYWYRQILGQKVEFLVSFYNNEISEKSEIFDDQFSVERPDGSNFTLKIRSTKLEDSAMYFCASTPSPGAGYTFGSGTRLTVV.

The J gene is TRBJ1-1, the V gene TRBV5-4; 8 bases line up with TRBD1. The V gene end was trimmed by 2 bases and the J gene end by 1 base; junction bases not matched to a gene: 1. Germline assignment: CDR1 SGHNT and CDR2 YYREEE (reference sequence). This CDR3 region has 14 residues. DNA of the CDR3: TGTGCCAGCAGCTTACAGGGGGGGAACACTGAAGCTTTCTTT. Translating it yields CASSLQGGNTEAFF.

This clone turned up a few times. This chain links TRBV2 with TRBJ1-6, with no clear D. Trimming removed 5 bases at V and 8 bases at J, with 7 bases between. Germline V gives CDR1 SNHLY, CDR2 FYNNEI. CDR3 size: 12 residues. CDR3 residues: CASSSLDSPLHF. In DNA form, the CDR3 reads TGTGCCAGCAGTTCCTTAGATTCACCCCTCCACTTT.

The J gene is TRBJ1-4, the V gene TRBV4-2; 7 nucleotides line up with TRBD1. Germline loops: CDR1 LGHNA, CDR2 YNFKEQ. The length of the CDR3 is 15 residues. The V gene end was trimmed by 1 base and the J gene end by 4 bases; junction bases not matched to a gene: 3. The DNA for the CDR3 is TGTGCCAGCAGCCAAGGACAGGGCTATAATGAAAAACTGTTTTTT. It translates to CASSQGQGYNEKLFF.

The CDR3 DNA reads TGTGCCAGCTCACCACCGTCTTTTGAAAAACTGTTTTTT. Translated: CASSPPSFEKLFF. The genes are TRBV18 and TRBJ1-4; D unresolved. V was trimmed by 0 bases and J by 7 bases, leaving 6 bases between them. The CDR3 runs to 13 residues. Germline values: CDR1 KGHSH, CDR2 LQKENI.